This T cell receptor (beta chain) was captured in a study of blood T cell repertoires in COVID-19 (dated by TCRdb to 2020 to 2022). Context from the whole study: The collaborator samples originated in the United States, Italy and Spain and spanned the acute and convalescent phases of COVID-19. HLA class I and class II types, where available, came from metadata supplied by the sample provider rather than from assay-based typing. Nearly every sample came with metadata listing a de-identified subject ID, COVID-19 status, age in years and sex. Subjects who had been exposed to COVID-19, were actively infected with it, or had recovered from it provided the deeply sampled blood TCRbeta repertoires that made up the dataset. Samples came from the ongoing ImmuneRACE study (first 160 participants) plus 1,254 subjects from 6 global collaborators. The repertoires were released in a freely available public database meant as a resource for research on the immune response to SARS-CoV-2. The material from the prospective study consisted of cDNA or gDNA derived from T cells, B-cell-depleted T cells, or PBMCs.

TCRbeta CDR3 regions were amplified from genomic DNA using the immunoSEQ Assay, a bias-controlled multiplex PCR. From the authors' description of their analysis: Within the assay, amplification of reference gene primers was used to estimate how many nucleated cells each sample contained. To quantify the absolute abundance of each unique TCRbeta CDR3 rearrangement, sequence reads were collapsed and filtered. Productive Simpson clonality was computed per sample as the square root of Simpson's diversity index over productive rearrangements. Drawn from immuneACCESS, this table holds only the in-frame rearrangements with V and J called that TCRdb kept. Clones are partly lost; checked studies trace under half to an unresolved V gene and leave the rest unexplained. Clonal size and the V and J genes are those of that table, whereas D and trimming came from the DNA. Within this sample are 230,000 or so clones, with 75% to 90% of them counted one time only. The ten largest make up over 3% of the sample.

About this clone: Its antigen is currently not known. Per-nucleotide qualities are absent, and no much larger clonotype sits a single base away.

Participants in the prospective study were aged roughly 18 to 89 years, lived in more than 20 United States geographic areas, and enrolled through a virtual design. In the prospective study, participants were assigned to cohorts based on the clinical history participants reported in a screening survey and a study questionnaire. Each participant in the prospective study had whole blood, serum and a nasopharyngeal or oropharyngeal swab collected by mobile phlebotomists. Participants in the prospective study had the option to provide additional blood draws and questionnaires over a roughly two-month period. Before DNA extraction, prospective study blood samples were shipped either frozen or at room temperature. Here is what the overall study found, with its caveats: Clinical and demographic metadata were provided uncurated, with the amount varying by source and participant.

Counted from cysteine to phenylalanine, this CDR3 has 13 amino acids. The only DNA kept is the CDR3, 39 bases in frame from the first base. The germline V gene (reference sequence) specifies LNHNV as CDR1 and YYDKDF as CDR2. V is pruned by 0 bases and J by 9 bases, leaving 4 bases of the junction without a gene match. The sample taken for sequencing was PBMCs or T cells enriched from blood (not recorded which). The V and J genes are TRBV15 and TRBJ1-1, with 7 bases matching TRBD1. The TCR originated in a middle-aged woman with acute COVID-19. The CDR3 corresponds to CATSRDQGEKAFF. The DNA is TGTGCCACCAGCAGAGATCAGGGGGAAAAAGCTTTCTTT.